The rows below give T cell receptor beta chains drawn from one sample of a study of T cells in Graves' hyperthyroidism and ophthalmopathy. One entry per CDR3 protein, called by TCRdb with MiXCR from the multiplex PCR reads. The sample yields more than 500,000 distinct CDR3 sequences, roughly 46% seen once. Sequenced material: peripheral blood or thyroid tissue (not recorded which). These receptors all come from an adult woman with Graves' disease, either hyperthyroidism or ophthalmopathy (not recorded which). CDR3s include the opening cysteine and the closing phenylalanine or tryptophan. Fields, in order: D gene, V gene, clone size, J gene, CDR3 protein, CDR3 DNA. A D gene is named only where the DNA matches it firmly. Where a row states a size, it is once, few, many or the class of an expanded clone; other rows omit it.

>-|TRBV20-1|-|TRBJ1-5
CSARSGSGWNQPQHF
TGCAGTGCTAGATCCGGGAGTGGTTGGAATCAGCCCCAGCATTTT
>TRBD1|TRBV5-1|few|TRBJ1-5
CASSLGPGQGQPQHF
TGCGCCAGCAGCTTGGGTCCGGGACAGGGCCAGCCCCAGCATTTT
>-|TRBV30|many|TRBJ1-1
CAWSQWVNTEAFF
TGTGCCTGGAGTCAATGGGTGAACACTGAAGCTTTCTTT
>TRBD1|TRBV10-3|-|TRBJ1-5
CAIRAADTGDRAHF
TGTGCCATCAGAGCGGCCGACACCGGGGACAGGGCTCATTTT
>-|TRBV25-1|-|TRBJ2-5
CASSESGHNKETQYF
TGTGCCAGCAGTGAATCGGGACATAATAAGGAGACCCAGTACTTC
>TRBD2|TRBV7-8|many|TRBJ2-5
CASSLVRREKEETQYF
TGTGCCAGCAGCTTAGTACGGCGGGAGAAGGAGGAGACCCAGTACTTC
>TRBD1|TRBV6-5|-|TRBJ1-1
CASSFVGQAEAFF
TGTGCCAGCAGTTTCGTTGGACAGGCTGAAGCTTTCTTT
>TRBD1|TRBV29-1|-|TRBJ1-2
CSVVGTDYGYTF
TGCAGCGTAGTTGGGACAGATTATGGCTACACCTTC
>-|TRBV7-9|-|TRBJ1-4
CASSSQENTEKLFF
TGTGCCAGCAGCTCTCAGGAGAACACTGAAAAACTGTTTTTT
>-|TRBV7-2|many|TRBJ2-7
CASSLVVQDYEQYF
TGTGCCAGCAGCTTAGTGGTTCAAGACTACGAGCAGTACTTC
>-|TRBV7-9|-|TRBJ2-3
CASSFETSAIQYF
TGTGCCAGCAGCTTCGAGACTAGTGCTATACAGTATTTT
>TRBD1|TRBV19|many|TRBJ2-2
CASSTGQIYTGELFF
TGTGCCAGTAGTACGGGACAGATCTATACCGGGGAGCTGTTTTTT
>-|TRBV9|few|TRBJ1-2
CASSVAAGTYGYTF
TGTGCCAGCAGCGTAGCGGCAGGGACATATGGCTACACCTTC
>-|TRBV20-1|-|TRBJ1-1
CRAPGGNTEAFF
TGCAGAGCTCCGGGAGGGAACACTGAAGCTTTCTTT
>-|TRBV24-1|few|TRBJ1-2
CATSDFAGYGYTF
TGTGCCACCAGTGATTTTGCAGGGTACGGCTACACCTTC
>-|TRBV19|many|TRBJ2-7
CASSTGSPSYYEQYF
TGTGCCAGTTCAACGGGGAGTCCCTCATACTACGAGCAGTACTTC
>TRBD1|TRBV13|many|TRBJ1-1
CASSSDRGPVEAFF
TGTGCCAGCAGCTCGGACAGGGGGCCTGTTGAAGCTTTCTTT
>-|TRBV6-5|many|TRBJ1-2
CASSYRSGISNGYTF
TGTGCCAGCAGTTACAGATCCGGGATTAGTAATGGCTACACCTTC
>TRBD2|TRBV7-2|many|TRBJ2-7
CACAPWREGEQYF
TGTGCCTGCGCCCCTTGGCGGGAGGGCGAGCAGTACTTC
>-|TRBV20-1|-|TRBJ1-5
CSLAAHQPQHF
TGCAGCTTAGCGGCCCATCAGCCCCAGCATTTT
>-|TRBV6-1|once|TRBJ1-2
CAGLRQYYGYTF
TGTGCCGGACTGAGGCAGTACTATGGCTACACCTTC
>TRBD1|TRBV10-3|few|TRBJ1-2
CAISEPSPGTGGGYGYTF
TGTGCCATCAGTGAACCCTCCCCCGGGACAGGGGGTGGATATGGCTACACCTTC
>TRBD1|TRBV5-1|-|TRBJ2-7
CARALGTDYEQYF
TGTGCTAGAGCCCTCGGGACAGACTACGAGCAGTACTTC
>-|TRBV7-2|many|TRBJ1-3
CASRPTGSSGNTIYF
TGTGCCAGCAGACCCACAGGGTCCTCAGGAAACACCATATATTTT
>-|TRBV29-1|once|TRBJ2-2
CSVQPPTGELFF
TGCAGCGTTCAGCCTCCCACCGGGGAGCTGTTTTTT
>-|TRBV20-1|many|TRBJ1-5
CSARAEGRSNQPQHF
TGCAGTGCTAGAGCCGAAGGCCGTAGCAATCAGCCCCAGCATTTT
>-|TRBV15|-|TRBJ2-4
CATGSQGGGAKNIQYF
TGTGCCACGGGCTCCCAGGGCGGAGGGGCCAAAAACATTCAGTACTTC
>-|TRBV11-1|-|TRBJ2-7
CASSFGVSSYEQYF
TGCGCCAGCAGCTTCGGGGTAAGCTCCTACGAGCAGTACTTC
>-|TRBV7-8|-|TRBJ2-3
CASSEWLQSTDTQYF
TGTGCCAGCAGCGAGTGGTTGCAGAGCACAGATACGCAGTATTTT
>TRBD2|TRBV20-1|-|TRBJ2-5
CSASTSGNTETQYF
TGCAGTGCTTCGACTAGCGGGAACACGGAGACCCAGTACTTC
>TRBD2|TRBV10-3|-|TRBJ2-5
CAISDEANIGAAVAGTQYF
TGTGCCATCAGTGACGAAGCGAACATTGGCGCTGCGGTAGCGGGGACCCAGTACTTC
>-|TRBV7-8|many|TRBJ2-5
CASSLARIRREETQYF
TGTGCCAGCAGCTTAGCGCGGATACGTCGGGAAGAGACCCAGTACTTC
>-|TRBV20-1|-|TRBJ2-7
CSAPVDRIF
TGCAGTGCTCCTGTGGACCGGATCTTC
>-|TRBV9|few|TRBJ2-5
CASSATWQASTQYF
TGTGCCAGCAGCGCAACGTGGCAGGCGTCGACCCAGTACTTC
>TRBD1|TRBV7-9|once|TRBJ2-7
CASSPRGTSLYEQYF
TGTGCCAGCAGCCCCAGGGGGACAAGCCTCTACGAGCAGTACTTC
>TRBD1|TRBV13|-|TRBJ2-7
CASSLTGQGEEQYF
TGTGCCAGCAGCTTAACGGGACAGGGGGAAGAGCAGTACTTC
>TRBD2|TRBV7-9|many|TRBJ2-5
CASSSNSGLAGGRGNQETQYF
TGTGCCAGCAGCTCTAATAGTGGACTAGCGGGAGGAAGGGGCAACCAAGAGACCCAGTACTTC
>TRBD2|TRBV7-9|-|TRBJ2-2
CAYQREERGEQFF
TGTGCCTATCAGCGGGAGGAACGAGGAGAGCAGTTTTTT
>TRBD1|TRBV6-4|-|TRBJ1-2
CASSDRQGGYGYTF
TGTGCCAGCAGTGACAGACAGGGCGGCTATGGCTACACCTTC
>-|TRBV19|-|TRBJ2-5
CASSMQEGRETQYF
TGTGCCAGTAGTATGCAGGAGGGGCGGGAGACCCAGTACTTC
>-|TRBV3-1|many|TRBJ1-6
CASSQGQARDSPLHF
TGTGCCAGCAGCCAAGGGCAGGCCCGGGATTCACCCCTCCACTTT
>-|TRBV15|many|TRBJ1-3
CATSRDADPSGNTIYF
TGTGCCACCAGCAGAGATGCGGACCCCTCTGGAAACACCATATATTTT